This is a list of T cell receptor beta chains from one sample in a study of cytotoxic CD8 clonotypes in ibrutinib-treated CLL. Generated by immunoSEQ multiplex PCR, the TCRdb table keeps only in-frame clones and is missing some. Here the sample spans about 140,000 clones, approximately 89% being singletons. The sample in question was PBMCs, obtained after 12 months of ibrutinib treatment. These receptors originate from a human donor with chronic lymphocytic leukemia. Both conserved end residues are part of each CDR3. The D gene is left open where the match is weak. Size values are once, few and many counts, or a class for expanded clones, and some rows have none.

clone_size j_call d_call v_call cdr3_nt cdr3_aa
NA TRBJ1-4 NA TRBV4-3 TGCGCCAGCAGCCAAGATGGGGGGCTCACTAATGAAAAACTGTTTTTT CASSQDGGLTNEKLFF
NA TRBJ2-1 TRBD1 TRBV30 TGTGCCTGGAGTGTACGGGCAGGGGGACACAATGAGCAGTTCTTC CAWSVRAGGHNEQFF
NA TRBJ2-5 NA TRBV15 TGTGCCACCAGCAGAGATAGAGACCCAGGAGAGACCCAGTACTTC CATSRDRDPGETQYF
once TRBJ1-2 TRBD1 TRBV6-1 TGTGCCAGCAGTGAACAGGGGGCCAACTATGGCTACACCTTC CASSEQGANYGYTF
NA TRBJ2-3 NA TRBV10-1 TGCGCCAGCAGTGAGGGGTCAGATACGCAGTATTTT CASSEGSDTQYF
NA TRBJ2-3 TRBD2 TRBV27 TGTGCCAGCAGCGGACTAGCGGGAGAATCAGATACGCAGTATTTT CASSGLAGESDTQYF
NA TRBJ2-1 NA TRBV13 TGTGCCAGCAGCGTTGGGCGGGACCGGATTGGTGAGCAGTTCTTC CASSVGRDRIGEQFF
NA TRBJ2-1 NA TRBV7-9 TGTGCCAGCAGCTTAATAGCCAATGAGCAGTTCTTC CASSLIANEQFF
NA TRBJ2-7 TRBD2 TRBV10-3 TGTGCCATCAGTGAGTCTACTAGCGGGAGTTTCGAGCAGTACTTC CAISESTSGSFEQYF
NA TRBJ1-2 TRBD1 TRBV4-2 TGTGCCAGCAGCCGAGGGGACAGGGTGGAAAGCGGCTACACCTTC CASSRGDRVESGYTF
NA TRBJ2-5 TRBD2 TRBV19 TGTGCCAGTAGTCCGGATAGCGGGAGCGGGGAGACCCAGTACTTC CASSPDSGSGETQYF
NA TRBJ2-1 NA TRBV18 TGTGCCAGCTCACCCTCGACGATGGAATTTTCCAATGAGCAGTTCTTC CASSPSTMEFSNEQFF
NA TRBJ2-2 TRBD2 TRBV29-1 TGCAGCGTTAGGCTAGCGGGAGGGCCCGGGGAGCTGTTTTTT CSVRLAGGPGELFF
NA TRBJ2-7 TRBD1 TRBV5-1 TGCGCCAGCAGCGGGGACAGGGGGGCCTACGAGCAGTACTTC CASSGDRGAYEQYF
NA TRBJ2-1 TRBD2 TRBV5-8 TGTGCCAGCAGCTTGGTAGGGACTAGAATTCATGAGCAGTTCTTC CASSLVGTRIHEQFF
NA TRBJ2-6 TRBD1 TRBV28 TGTGCCAGCAGTTCAGGGGGCAGTGGGGCCAACGTCCTGACTTTC CASSSGGSGANVLTF
once TRBJ2-7 NA TRBV28 TGTGCCAGCGAAACCGGGACGACCTACGAGCAGTACTTC CASETGTTYEQYF
NA TRBJ2-5 TRBD1 TRBV6-1 TGTGCCAGCAGTGAACTCTGGACAGGCGTAGAGACCCAGTACTTC CASSELWTGVETQYF
NA TRBJ2-2 NA TRBV5-1 TGCGCCAGCAAGGGGCGGCTAGACGCCGGGGAGCTGTTTTTT CASKGRLDAGELFF
NA TRBJ2-2 NA TRBV2 TGTGCCAGCAAAGTGTCCGCAGGGGTGGCCGGGGAGCTGTTTTTT CASKVSAGVAGELFF
NA TRBJ2-6 NA TRBV7-3 TGTGCCAGCAACTTCGGGGCTGGGGCCAACGTCCTGACTTTC CASNFGAGANVLTF
NA TRBJ2-1 TRBD2 TRBV7-9 TGTGCCAGCAGCCCCGGGACTAGCGGGAGGGCCAGAATCAATGAGCAGTTCTTC CASSPGTSGRARINEQFF
NA TRBJ2-5 NA TRBV7-3 TGTGCCAGCAGCTTTCAAGGCGGGACACAGGAGACCCAGTACTTC CASSFQGGTQETQYF
NA TRBJ2-1 NA TRBV11-1 TGTGCCAGCAGCTTAGGGCGGAAACCCACCTACAATGAGCAGTTCTTC CASSLGRKPTYNEQFF
NA TRBJ2-5 NA TRBV27 TGTGCCAGCAGTTTATACGGGGTTCTTGAGACCCAGTACTTC CASSLYGVLETQYF
once TRBJ2-7 TRBD1 TRBV29-1 TGCAGCGTTGATGGAGGGACAGGGACCTACGAGCAGTACTTC CSVDGGTGTYEQYF
NA TRBJ2-1 NA TRBV29-1 TGCAGCGTGGGTTACAATGAGCAGTTCTTC CSVGYNEQFF
once TRBJ2-5 TRBD2 TRBV28 TGTGCCAGCAGTATCCCTAGCGGGGGAGAGACCCAGTACTTC CASSIPSGGETQYF
NA TRBJ2-5 NA TRBV6-5 TGTGCCAGCAGTTACTCCTGGGATCGAGAGACCCAGTACTTC CASSYSWDRETQYF
NA TRBJ2-7 TRBD1 TRBV28 TGTGCCAGCAGTTTGGCCGGACAGGGTGGCTACGAGCAGTACTTC CASSLAGQGGYEQYF
once TRBJ2-3 NA TRBV5-1 TGCGCCAGCAGCTTCACAGGGACAGATACGCAGTATTTT CASSFTGTDTQYF
NA TRBJ2-4 TRBD2 TRBV28 TGTGCCAGGTTTTGCGCCGGGACGTCCACGGGGGGCAAAAACATTCAGTACTTC CARFCAGTSTGGKNIQYF
NA TRBJ2-7 TRBD1 TRBV29-1 TGCAGCGTTGTACAGGGGACGTCCTACGAGCAGTACTTC CSVVQGTSYEQYF
NA TRBJ2-3 NA TRBV29-1 TGCAGCGTGGCTCAGGGGTCGGATACGCAGTATTTT CSVAQGSDTQYF
NA TRBJ2-7 TRBD1 TRBV29-1 TGCAGCGGTACCGGGACAGGGAACGCCGAGCAGTACTTC CSGTGTGNAEQYF
NA TRBJ1-1 TRBD1 TRBV6-5 TGTGCCAGCAGGATGGGACAGAAGAACACTGAAGCTTTCTTT CASRMGQKNTEAFF
NA TRBJ2-6 NA TRBV6-5 TGTGCCAGCAGAGACGTCTCTGGGGCCAACGTCCTGACTTTC CASRDVSGANVLTF
NA TRBJ2-3 NA TRBV27 TGTGCCAGCAGTTTTGCGTACCCAACAGATACGCAGTATTTT CASSFAYPTDTQYF
few TRBJ2-2 TRBD1 TRBV27 TGTGCCAGCAGTTTCCTCGGGACAGGGGCTAACACCGGGGAGCTGTTTTTT CASSFLGTGANTGELFF
NA TRBJ2-3 TRBD2 TRBV27 TGTGCCAGCCATCAACTAGCGGGCGTAAGACCTAGCACAGATACGCAGTATTTT CASHQLAGVRPSTDTQYF
NA TRBJ1-5 NA TRBV19 TGTGCCAGTAGTATAGATCTCCAGCCCCAGCATTTT CASSIDLQPQHF
NA TRBJ2-5 NA TRBV21-1 TGTGCCAGCAGTTTAATGGCGGGTCCGACCCAGTACTTC CASSLMAGPTQYF
NA TRBJ2-3 NA TRBV9 TGTGCCAGCAGCGACCCCCGGGACCCCCCAGAGCAAGATACGCAGTATTTT CASSDPRDPPEQDTQYF
NA TRBJ2-7 TRBD1 TRBV5-1 TGCGCCAGCAGCCCCGGGACAGGGGCTGCCTACGAGCAGTACTTC CASSPGTGAAYEQYF
few TRBJ1-2 NA TRBV6-6 TGTGCCAGCAGTTACATCGGAGCTAACTATGGCTACACCTTC CASSYIGANYGYTF
once TRBJ2-5 NA TRBV7-3 TGTGCCAGCAGCTTCTACTTGGGGGAGACCCAGTACTTC CASSFYLGETQYF
NA TRBJ2-7 TRBD2 TRBV27 TGTGCCAGCAGTCCTCTAGCGGGAGGCGTGTACGAGCAGTACTTC CASSPLAGGVYEQYF
NA TRBJ1-1 TRBD1 TRBV10-1 TGCGCCAGCAGCGGGACAGGGCCGAACACTGAAGCTTTCTTT CASSGTGPNTEAFF
NA TRBJ2-3 NA TRBV10-3 TGTGCCATCAGTGACCTGGCGCGAACTAGCACAGATACGCAGTATTTT CAISDLARTSTDTQYF
NA TRBJ1-1 NA TRBV4-2 TGTGCCAGCAGCCCCGGGGCAGTGAACACTGAAGCTTTCTTT CASSPGAVNTEAFF
NA TRBJ1-5 TRBD1 TRBV19 TGTGCCACCAGGTACACGGACAGGGGCAATCAGCCCCAGCATTTT CATRYTDRGNQPQHF
NA TRBJ2-2 TRBD2 TRBV7-2 TGTGCCAGCAGCCCAAGAGTAACTAGCGGGAAGAACACCGGGGAGCTGTTTTTT CASSPRVTSGKNTGELFF
NA TRBJ2-2 NA TRBV28 TGTGCCAGCAGTTTTAGCGGGAACACCGGGGAGCTGTTTTTT CASSFSGNTGELFF